The 15 T cell receptor beta chains given below trace back to one sample, sequenced in a study of CD8+ T cells in alopecia areata. Following RNA extraction, reverse transcription yielded cDNA that acted as the sequencing template. Data came from immunoSEQ multiplex PCR; TCRdb stores just in-frame clones and leaves some out. The sample includes nearly 95,000 clones, around 70% of them seen just once. Noted treatment: oral pan-JAK inhibitor, 5-10 mg twice daily. The material sequenced was CD8+ T cells sorted from blood, taken between weeks 43 and 45, from a patient treated with tofacitinib. The receptors here all came from a human donor with alopecia areata.

This clone was seen once. V and J are TRBV10-3 and TRBJ2-7; D uncertain. V was shortened by 3 bases and J by 6 bases, with 6 bases between the two germline ends. This CDR3 contains 11 residues. Germline CDR1 and CDR2: ENHRY and SYGVKD. The CDR3 nucleotides read TGTGCCATCAGTGAATCTGGCGAGCAGTACTTC. This encodes CAISESGEQYF.

This sequence joins TRBV9 and TRBJ1-1; D unresolved. V shed 0 bases and J shed 2 bases, with 5 bases lying between them. This CDR3 has 13 amino acids. Germline V gene data show CDR1 as SGDLS and CDR2 as YYNGEE. The CDR3 loop reads CASSVGENTEAFF. The CDR3 DNA is TGTGCCAGCAGCGTAGGCGAAAACACTGAAGCTTTCTTT.

V is TRBV13 and J is TRBJ2-1, with D perhaps TRBD2 (6 bases). CDR3 length equals 13 residues. Looked up from germline, CDR1 is PRHDT and CDR2 is FYEKMQ (reference sequence). The V gene lost 0 bases and the J gene lost 7 bases, with 7 bases spanning the gap. As DNA, the CDR3 is TGTGCCAGCAGCTTAGGGGCGGGAAATGAGCAGTTCTTC. Its protein product is CASSLGAGNEQFF.

This chain connects TRBV6-6 to TRBJ1-1, with TRBD1 matching over 7 bases. V gave up 7 bases and J gave up 4 bases; unmatched junction bases: 12. This CDR3 spans 15 amino acids. Germline CDR1 reads MNHNY; CDR2 reads SVGAGI (reference sequence). The CDR3 DNA follows: TGTGCCAGCAACCTTAACACAGGGGAGGTCACTGAAGCTTTCTTT. Protein product: CASNLNTGEVTEAFF.

Only one count was recorded for this clone. V usage is TRBV15 and J usage is TRBJ1-2; TRBD1 matches 8 bases. Germline V CDR1 and CDR2: LNHNV, YYDKDF (reference sequence). This CDR3 contains 16 residues. The trim removed 0 bases at V and 3 bases at J, leaving 6 bases unmatched. CDR3 DNA sequence: TGTGCCACCAGCAGAGATCTGTCAGGGGGCGACTATGGCTACACCTTC. As protein: CATSRDLSGGDYGYTF. The full variable domain, with the rest looked up from reference TRBV15 and TRBJ1-2, is DAMVIQNPRYQVTQFGKPVTLSCSQTLNHNVMYWYQQKSSQAPKLLFHYYDKDFNNEADTPDNFQSRRPNTSFCFLDIRSPGLGDTAMYLCATSRDLSGGDYGYTFGSGTRLTVV.

The V gene is TRBV10-3, the J gene TRBJ1-1; the match to TRBD1 covers 8 bases. The trim removed 3 bases at V and 6 bases at J, leaving 9 bases unmatched. This CDR3 is 15 amino acids long. CDR1 is ENHRY and CDR2 is SYGVKD in the germline V gene. CDR3 bases: TGTGCCATCAGTGACCAAGGACAGGGTCGGTCTGAAGCTTTCTTT. As protein: CAISDQGQGRSEAFF.

The chain carries TRBV11-2 and TRBJ2-3; 8 bases match TRBD2. Trimming removed 6 bases from V and 1 base from J; junction bases left unmatched: 6. The CDR3 has 15 amino acids. From germline, CDR1 is SGHAT and CDR2 FQNNGV. The CDR3 nucleotides read TGTGCCAGCAGAGCCGGGACTAGAGGCACAGATACGCAGTATTTT. Encoded protein: CASRAGTRGTDTQYF.

This clone was seen once. The V gene is TRBV25-1, the J gene TRBJ1-1, with unresolved D. This CDR3 is 13 amino acids long. CDR1 is MGHDK and CDR2 is SYGVNS in the germline V gene. V lost 8 bases to trimming and J lost 6 bases, with 16 bases between them. For the CDR3, the DNA is TGTGCCAGCGCCCAAGGAGGGAGCCCTGAAGCTTTCTTT. It is translated as CASAQGGSPEAFF.

The V and J genes are TRBV19 and TRBJ1-2; no definite D call. The length of the CDR3 is 14 residues. V lost 1 base and J lost 5, with 11 bases in between. Germline CDR1 LNHDA, CDR2 SQIVND (reference sequence). CDR3 protein: CASSIGGRRYGYTF. CDR3 nucleotides: TGTGCCAGTAGTATAGGAGGGCGACGATATGGCTACACCTTC.

A note on this clone: This specimen includes other DNA sequences encoding the same CDR3. This chain joins TRBV27 and TRBJ2-3; 11 bases map to TRBD2. The CDR3 length is 15 residues. Germline V gene sequence: CDR1 MNHEY, CDR2 SMNVEV (reference sequence). J lost 3 bases, V lost 5 bases, and 4 bases had no gene match. In DNA form, the CDR3 reads TGTGCCAGCAGTCCTCCTAGCGGGGGGACAGATACGCAGTATTTT. This encodes CASSPPSGGTDTQYF.

The genes are TRBV30 and TRBJ2-1; 8 bases are shared with TRBD2. J lost 6 bases, V lost 4 bases, and 8 bases had no gene match. The CDR3 has 14 amino acids. CDR1 and CDR2 from the germline V gene are GTSNPN and SVGIG (reference sequence). CDR3 protein: CAWTSGLVANEQFF. In DNA, the CDR3 is TGTGCCTGGACCTCGGGACTAGTCGCCAATGAGCAGTTCTTC.

This clone has only a few counts. V and J are TRBV4-3 and TRBJ2-7; 8 nucleotides align to TRBD1. This CDR3 region has 15 residues. Germline values: CDR1 LGHNA, CDR2 YSLEER. J lost 7 bases, V lost 1 base, and 9 bases had no gene match. CDR3 nucleotides: TGCGCCAGCAGCCAAGCCGCAGGGGGCCTTTGGGAGCAGTACTTC. It encodes CASSQAAGGLWEQYF.

This clone was picked up a small number of times. This sequence joins TRBV7-9 and TRBJ2-7, with D possibly TRBD2 on 5 matching bases. Per the germline V gene, CDR1 is SEHNR and CDR2 is FQNEAQ (reference sequence). The CDR3 consists of 14 residues. Trimming cost V 4 bases and J 10 bases, with 20 bases left between them. CDR3 in amino acids: CASSSSRGHLIQYF. CDR3 bases: TGTGCCAGCAGCTCTAGTCGGGGTCACCTGATCCAGTACTTC.

This chain uses TRBV6-1 with TRBJ1-2; D is unclear. CDR1 is MNHNS and CDR2 is SASEGT in the germline V gene. The CDR3 spans 10 residues. Trimming took 8 bases from V and 4 from J, leaving 5 bases between them. CDR3 nucleotides: TGTGCCAGCTTCTTCTATGGCTACACCTTC. Translation: CASFFYGYTF.

The CDR3 sequence: CASSQDGTGSSYEQYF. DNA of the CDR3: TGCGCCAGCAGCCAAGATGGAACGGGAAGCTCCTACGAGCAGTACTTC. V usage is TRBV4-3 and J usage is TRBJ2-7, with a weak D call TRBD2 (5 bases). V gave up 0 bases and J gave up 0 bases, with 12 bases separating them. Germline assignment: CDR1 LGHNA and CDR2 YSLEER. This CDR3 contains 16 residues.